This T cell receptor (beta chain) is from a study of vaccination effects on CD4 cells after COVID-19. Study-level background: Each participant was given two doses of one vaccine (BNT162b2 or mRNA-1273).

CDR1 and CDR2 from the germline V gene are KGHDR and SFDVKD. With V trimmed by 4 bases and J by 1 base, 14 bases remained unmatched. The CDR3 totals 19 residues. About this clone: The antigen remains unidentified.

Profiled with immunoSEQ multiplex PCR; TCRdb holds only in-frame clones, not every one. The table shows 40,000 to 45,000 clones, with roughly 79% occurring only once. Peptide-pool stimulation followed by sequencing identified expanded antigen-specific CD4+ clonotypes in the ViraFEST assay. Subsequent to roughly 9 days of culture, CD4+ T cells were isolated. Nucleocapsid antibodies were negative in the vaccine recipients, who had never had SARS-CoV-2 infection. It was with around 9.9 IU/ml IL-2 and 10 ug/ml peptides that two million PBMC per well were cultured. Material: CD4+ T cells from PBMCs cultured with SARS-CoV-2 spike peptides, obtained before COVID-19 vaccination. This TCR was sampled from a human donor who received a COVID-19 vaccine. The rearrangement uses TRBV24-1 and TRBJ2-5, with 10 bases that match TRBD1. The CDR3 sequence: CATSETDRGQENLQETQYF. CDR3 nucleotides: TGTGCCACCAGTGAAACTGACAGGGGGCAGGAAAACCTCCAAGAGACCCAGTACTTC.